The present TCR beta chain was sequenced within a study of blood T cells in healthy people across ages. Whole-study results and caveats: TCR beta diversity per million T cells fell roughly linearly with age.

Primers used in a second PCR of roughly 6 to 11 cycles were a sample-barcoded 5' primer and a J-beta primer mix. TCRdb reanalysed the 5' RACE reads using MiXCR and keeps one entry per CDR3 protein. The sample gives about 650,000 distinct CDR3 sequences, about 34% of which show up once; approximately 15% is in the top ten. This clonotype was picked up a small number of times. Its antigen remains unknown. The donors, healthy Caucasians from Russia, were aged about 6 to 100. CDR3 length equals 13 residues. Trimming took off 4 bases at V and 1 base at J, with 7 bases between the two ends. From germline, CDR1 is MGHDK and CDR2 SYGVNS.

Sequences were obtained from blood. The sequence was obtained from a woman older than 75 in good health. The genes are TRBV25-1 and TRBJ1-1; no reliable D call. This CDR3 reads CASSGYKNTEAFF. The CDR3 DNA follows: TGTGCCAGCAGTGGGTACAAGAACACTGAAGCTTTCTTT.